Listed below are T cell receptor beta chains from one sample, sequenced in a study of technical replicates of blood from a handful of donors. Data came from immunoSEQ multiplex PCR; TCRdb stores just in-frame clones and leaves some out. The repertoire holds tens of thousands of clones, with about 91% as singletons. Material for sequencing was PBMCs. The receptor set was obtained from a human donor in good health. Some clones in this sample may be carry-over from other donors' samples. Each CDR3 is given without its conserved first and last residue. Only some rows state a clone size, as once, few, many or a class for expanded clones.

j_gene | v_gene | abundance | CDR3aa
TRBJ2-3 | TRBV13 | - | ASSLGGSTDTQY
TRBJ2-1 | TRBV5-6 | - | ASTMGGAQYNEQF
TRBJ1-1 | TRBV6-6 | - | ASSLLQTGRGTEAF
TRBJ1-1 | TRBV14 | - | ASSSIVQVRETEAF
TRBJ2-1 | TRBV5-1 | - | ASSSIPRGGYNEQF
TRBJ2-5 | TRBV9 | - | ASSRRVGLLRGETQY
TRBJ1-1 | TRBV6-6 | - | ASFVQENTEAF
TRBJ1-2 | TRBV7-6 | - | ASSALSTGTGYT
TRBJ2-1 | TRBV18 | - | ASSLYSGYNEQF
TRBJ2-1 | TRBV4-1 | - | ASSQIASSGGLSSYNEQF
TRBJ1-2 | TRBV6-1 | - | ASSKDRERTYGYT
TRBJ2-1 | TRBV11-1 | - | ASSYRDWGVNEQF
TRBJ2-7 | TRBV5-6 | - | ASSSPRSSYEQY
TRBJ2-3 | TRBV2 | once | ASSETGYSTDTQY
TRBJ2-7 | TRBV5-1 | - | ASSHRDRLSYEQY
TRBJ2-3 | TRBV2 | - | ASETGVGFTDTQY
TRBJ2-6 | TRBV6-1 | - | ASSDQGITGANVLT
TRBJ2-7 | TRBV6-5 | - | ASSSASGRTYEQY
TRBJ2-5 | TRBV10-3 | - | AIRLTGEETQY
TRBJ2-1 | TRBV7-2 | - | ASSSRRTIAGEGNEQF
TRBJ2-1 | TRBV6-5 | - | ASSPRSGPYNEQF
TRBJ2-4 | TRBV30 | - | ATDPGQGIAKNIQY
TRBJ1-2 | TRBV5-1 | - | ASSLDGVYGYT
TRBJ2-7 | TRBV19 | - | ASSGHLDYSYEQY
TRBJ2-3 | TRBV19 | - | ASSIQSGGRTDTQY
TRBJ1-1 | TRBV4-1 | few | ASSQGVNLNTEAF
TRBJ1-5 | TRBV30 | - | ACSDRGRQPQH
TRBJ2-3 | TRBV2 | - | ASRISGGEKY
TRBJ2-5 | TRBV12-5 | once | ASGEGTSETQY
TRBJ1-3 | TRBV7-2 | - | ASSFSPPGNTIY
TRBJ1-2 | TRBV11-2 | once | ASSSGQPYGYT
TRBJ1-1 | TRBV11-2 | - | ASSLDRGGQAF
TRBJ2-7 | TRBV30 | - | AGAPGSYEQY